This TCR beta chain was profiled in a study of human T cells and chemical hapten exposure. The wider study: The study sensitized with 2% DPC on an approximately 2 cm by approximately 2 cm patch of upper inner arm skin. Patch tests put 0.01% DPC on the upper back, and the results were checked at 6 days.

This clonotype has ten or more counts. What it binds is unknown. As for time point: patch test 2, 6 weeks after DPC sensitization. Treatment: therapeutic diphenylcyclopropenone sensitization with weekly scalp DPC. Broader study findings: The number of TCRs over 1 in 1000 frequency stayed unchanged after DPC.

The CDR3 runs 16 residues. CDR1 is MNHEY, CDR2 SVGAGI, per germline. J gave up 3 bases and V 0 bases, and 7 bases lay outside the gene matches. TCRdb itself ran the RACE reads through MiXCR, one entry per CDR3 protein. The table lists some 350,000 distinct CDR3 sequences, roughly 6% of them singletons. The chain couples TRBV6-5 to TRBJ2-5, with TRBD2 matching over 7 bases. The material sequenced was whole blood, taken in connection with sensitization to the hapten diphenylcyclopropenone (DPC). The TCR comes from a young woman with alopecia areata. Some clones in this sample may be carry-over from other donors' samples. The CDR3 spells CASSYSTGGGKETQYF. CDR3 DNA: TGTGCCAGCAGTTACTCCACGGGGGGTGGTAAAGAGACCCAGTACTTC.